These 10 T cell receptor beta chains share one sample of origin, sequenced in a study of OX40 agonist ivuxolimab in advanced cancers. Measured with immunoSEQ multiplex PCR; TCRdb has only the in-frame clones, and not every one. The sample yields tens of thousands of clones, about 87% seen once. This material consisted of CD4+ or CD8+ T cells sorted from blood, taken in a trial of the OX40 agonist ivuxolimab. Every receptor here comes from an adult with an advanced solid tumor such as melanoma, head and neck, liver or kidney cancer.

The chain has TRBV5-4 and TRBJ1-1; no reliable D call. Deletions cut 0 bases from V and 2 bases from J, with 11 bases between. CDR1 is SGHNT and CDR2 is YYREEE in the germline V gene (reference sequence). The CDR3 is made up of 15 amino acids. The CDR3 DNA is TGTGCCAGCAGCTTGGCTTCTACACCTAACACTGAAGCTTTCTTT. Amino acids: CASSLASTPNTEAFF. Full variable domain (remainder filled in from reference TRBV5-4 and TRBJ1-1): ETGVTQSPTHLIKTRGQQVTLRCSSQSGHNTVSWYQQALGQGPQFIFQYYREEENGRGNFPPRFSGLQFPNYSSELNVNALELDDSALYLCASSLASTPNTEAFFGQGTRLTVV.

The genes are TRBV4-1 and TRBJ1-6, with 10 positions matching TRBD1. J lost 10 bases, V lost 0 bases, and 6 bases had no gene match. Germline V gene data show CDR1 as MGHRA and CDR2 as YSYEKL. CDR3 length: 16 residues. The CDR3 spells CASSQEPGTGDSPLHF. Here the CDR3 DNA reads TGCGCCAGCAGCCAAGAGCCCGGGACAGGGGACTCACCCCTCCACTTT.

V is TRBV6-5 and J is TRBJ2-7, with TRBD1 matching 10 bases. Germline lookup yields CDR1 MNHEY and CDR2 SVGAGI. Unmatched junction bases numbered 6, after V lost 2 bases and J lost 2 bases. The length of the CDR3 is 16 residues. Written as DNA, the CDR3 is TGTGCCAGCAGTTACCCTAGGACAGGGGGAGCCTACGAGCAGTACTTC. Translation: CASSYPRTGGAYEQYF.

This clone was observed a handful of times. The chain uses TRBV4-1 and TRBJ2-3; no reliable D call. The germline V gene has CDR1 MGHRA and CDR2 YSYEKL. The V gene lost 0 bases and the J gene lost 6 bases, with 13 bases spanning the gap. This CDR3 has 15 residues. CDR3 protein: CASSQDRAPRDTQYF. The CDR3 bases are TGCGCCAGCAGCCAAGATCGAGCGCCCCGGGATACGCAGTATTTT.

This chain joins TRBV28 and TRBJ1-4; 7 positions agree with TRBD1. The CDR3 sequence is 15 residues long. Germline lookup yields CDR1 MDHEN and CDR2 SYDVKM. Unmatched junction bases numbered 11, after V lost 6 bases and J lost 7 bases. DNA of the CDR3: TGTGCCAGCAGCCCCCCGACAGGGCCAAGTGAAAAACTGTTTTTT. Its protein product is CASSPPTGPSEKLFF.

Concerning this clone: The sample holds other DNA sequences that translate to the same CDR3. The J gene is TRBJ2-3, the V gene TRBV6-5, with TRBD2 matching 9 bases. V was pared by 2 bases and J by 1 base, with 4 bases of the junction left unmatched. The CDR3 is made up of 16 amino acids. The germline V gene encodes CDR1 MNHEY and CDR2 SVGAGI. The chain's CDR3 is CASSYGGGRGTDTQYF. The CDR3 DNA sequence: TGTGCCAGCAGTTACGGGGGCGGGAGGGGCACAGATACGCAGTATTTT.

This CDR3 is CAWQEWATSYGYTF. The CDR3 DNA follows: TGTGCCTGGCAGGAGTGGGCGACATCCTATGGCTACACCTTC. This sequence joins TRBV30 and TRBJ1-2; D gene ambiguous. Per the germline V gene, CDR1 is GTSNPN and CDR2 is SVGIG (reference sequence). The length of the CDR3 is 14 residues. Trimming removed 5 bases at V and 4 bases at J, with 17 bases between.

The chain carries TRBV11-2 and TRBJ2-7; D could derive from TRBD1 or TRBD2 (5 bases each). V lost 4 bases to trimming and J lost 0 bases, with 13 bases between them. There are 15 residues in the CDR3. CDR1 is SGHAT and CDR2 is FQNNGV in the germline V gene. CDR3 sequence (DNA): TGTGCCAGCAGCTCCCGGGACGGAGTCTCCTACGAGCAGTACTTC. Protein sequence: CASSSRDGVSYEQYF.

The chain employs TRBV19 and TRBJ2-7; D not certain. CDR1 and CDR2 from the germline V gene are LNHDA and SQIVND (reference sequence). V was cut by 7 bases and J by 0 bases, with 13 bases left in between. The CDR3 has 14 amino acids. The CDR3 nucleotides are TGTGCCAGTAATACGCCAGACCCCTCCTACGAGCAGTACGTC. Protein product: CASNTPDPSYEQYV.

The V gene is TRBV25-1, the J gene TRBJ2-4, with D possibly being TRBD2 (5 bases). The V gene's germline CDR1 is MGHDK and CDR2 SYGVNS. Trimming pared 2 bases from V and 6 bases from J, leaving 14 bases between. The CDR3 extends over 15 amino acids. CDR3: CASSETGKIGNIQYF. The CDR3 DNA follows: TGTGCCAGCAGTGAAACGGGGAAAATCGGAAACATTCAGTACTTC. Variable domain in full (rest from reference TRBV25-1 and TRBJ2-4): EADIYQTPRYLVIGTGKKITLECSQTMGHDKMYWYQQDPGMELHLIHYSYGVNSTEKGDLSSESTVSRIRTEHFPLTLESARPSHTSQYLCASSETGKIGNIQYFGAGTRLSVL.